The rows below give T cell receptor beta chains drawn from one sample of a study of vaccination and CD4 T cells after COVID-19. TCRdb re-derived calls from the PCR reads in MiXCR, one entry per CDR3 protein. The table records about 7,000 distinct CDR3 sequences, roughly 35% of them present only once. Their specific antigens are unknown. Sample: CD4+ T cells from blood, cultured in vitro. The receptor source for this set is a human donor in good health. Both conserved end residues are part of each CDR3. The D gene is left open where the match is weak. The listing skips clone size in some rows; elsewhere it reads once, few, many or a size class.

CDR3 DNA: TGTGCCAGCAGAGACGAAGGCGGCACTGAAGCTTTCTTT
CDR3 protein: CASRDEGGTEAFF
D gene: .
clone size: .
J gene: TRBJ1-1
V gene: TRBV9

CDR3 DNA: TGCAGTGCTAGAGTAGGACAAGACCCTTCCTACGAGCAGTACTTC
CDR3 protein: CSARVGQDPSYEQYF
D gene: .
clone size: .
J gene: TRBJ2-7
V gene: TRBV20-1

CDR3 DNA: TGCGCCAGCAGATCCTACGGGACGGCCTACGGGCAGTACTTC
CDR3 protein: CASRSYGTAYGQYF
D gene: .
clone size: few
J gene: TRBJ2-7
V gene: TRBV5-1

CDR3 DNA: TGTGCCAGCAGCTTAATCGGGTCCTACAATGAGCAGTTCTTC
CDR3 protein: CASSLIGSYNEQFF
D gene: .
clone size: few
J gene: TRBJ2-1
V gene: TRBV7-6

CDR3 DNA: TGTGCCAGCAGCCAAGGACTAGCGCCGGGTGGGGCCAACGTCCTGACTTTC
CDR3 protein: CASSQGLAPGGANVLTF
D gene: TRBD2
clone size: .
J gene: TRBJ2-6
V gene: TRBV28

CDR3 DNA: TGTGCCAGCAGTTCCCGGGCTTCGCCAGATCAGCCCCAGCATTTT
CDR3 protein: CASSSRASPDQPQHF
D gene: .
clone size: once
J gene: TRBJ1-5
V gene: TRBV28

CDR3 DNA: TGTGCCAGCAGTGAGGGGGGGCAGGGCTACACCTTC
CDR3 protein: CASSEGGQGYTF
D gene: .
clone size: few
J gene: TRBJ1-2
V gene: TRBV2

CDR3 DNA: TGTGCCAGCAGTAGGGGACTGGAGAGGGGCTACACCTTC
CDR3 protein: CASSRGLERGYTF
D gene: .
clone size: few
J gene: TRBJ1-2
V gene: TRBV28

CDR3 DNA: TGTGCCAGCACTCAACAGGGTTCCCAGTGGGGCAATCAGCCCCAGCATTTT
CDR3 protein: CASTQQGSQWGNQPQHF
D gene: .
clone size: few
J gene: TRBJ1-5
V gene: TRBV6-2/TRBV6-3

CDR3 DNA: TGTGCCAGCAGTGAAGAAAGGGGGCCCTACGAGCAGTACTTC
CDR3 protein: CASSEERGPYEQYF
D gene: TRBD1
clone size: few
J gene: TRBJ2-7
V gene: TRBV2

CDR3 DNA: TGTGCCAGCACCAGGACAGGGGAACTCGGCTATGGCTACACCTTC
CDR3 protein: CASTRTGELGYGYTF
D gene: TRBD1
clone size: .
J gene: TRBJ1-2
V gene: TRBV5-4

CDR3 DNA: TGTGCCAGCAGCTTGGCGGGCAGGGGGAATGATGGCTACACCTTC
CDR3 protein: CASSLAGRGNDGYTF
D gene: TRBD1
clone size: .
J gene: TRBJ1-2
V gene: TRBV5-6

CDR3 DNA: TGTGCCAGCAGCTCTTCGACAGCTGAAAAACTGTTTTTT
CDR3 protein: CASSSSTAEKLFF
D gene: .
clone size: .
J gene: TRBJ1-4
V gene: TRBV7-2

CDR3 DNA: TGTGCCAGCAGCTTAGCGAGAACAGGGGAATCCTACAATGAGCAGTTCTTC
CDR3 protein: CASSLARTGESYNEQFF
D gene: TRBD1
clone size: .
J gene: TRBJ2-1
V gene: TRBV7-6

CDR3 DNA: TGTGCCAGCAGCCCGGGACTAGCGGGGGGGCAAGGGACCCAGTACTTC
CDR3 protein: CASSPGLAGGQGTQYF
D gene: TRBD2
clone size: .
J gene: TRBJ2-5
V gene: TRBV7-2

CDR3 DNA: TGTGCCAGCAGTTACAAGGGGAGGTATGAGACCCAGTACTTC
CDR3 protein: CASSYKGRYETQYF
D gene: .
clone size: .
J gene: TRBJ2-5
V gene: TRBV6-5

CDR3 DNA: TGTGCCAGCAGCCGGGACGGAAGTGAAGCTTTCTTT
CDR3 protein: CASSRDGSEAFF
D gene: .
clone size: .
J gene: TRBJ1-1
V gene: TRBV11-3

CDR3 DNA: TGTGCCAGTAGTATTCGGGGGCCAGGGGGGTCCGAGCAGTACTTC
CDR3 protein: CASSIRGPGGSEQYF
D gene: .
clone size: once
J gene: TRBJ2-7
V gene: TRBV19

CDR3 DNA: TGTGCCAGTAGTAGGCCTTGGCGGGGGGGGAGTAGGACCCAGTACTTC
CDR3 protein: CASSRPWRGGSRTQYF
D gene: TRBD2
clone size: few
J gene: TRBJ2-5
V gene: TRBV19

CDR3 DNA: TGTGCCAGCAACCTCGGGACGGACTATGGCTACACCTTC
CDR3 protein: CASNLGTDYGYTF
D gene: .
clone size: few
J gene: TRBJ1-2
V gene: TRBV6-1

CDR3 DNA: TGCGCCAGCAGTGAGATCCACGGACTAGCGGGGGGCACAGATACGCAGTATTTT
CDR3 protein: CASSEIHGLAGGTDTQYF
D gene: TRBD2
clone size: once
J gene: TRBJ2-3
V gene: TRBV10-1

CDR3 DNA: TGCGCCAGCAGCCCGGGCGGTCGGGACAGGGAAGCTTACGAGCAGTACTTC
CDR3 protein: CASSPGGRDREAYEQYF
D gene: TRBD1
clone size: .
J gene: TRBJ2-7
V gene: TRBV4-3

CDR3 DNA: TGTGCCAGCAGACTAGCGGGGGGAAGCGCCGGGGAGCTGTTTTTT
CDR3 protein: CASRLAGGSAGELFF
D gene: TRBD2
clone size: .
J gene: TRBJ2-2
V gene: TRBV5-4

CDR3 DNA: TGTGCCAGTAGGGAGAGGGGGAGCAATCAGCCCCAGCATTTT
CDR3 protein: CASRERGSNQPQHF
D gene: .
clone size: few
J gene: TRBJ1-5
V gene: TRBV19

CDR3 DNA: TGTGCCAGCAGCTTAACCCCACAGGGGGCGGAAGAGCAGTACTTC
CDR3 protein: CASSLTPQGAEEQYF
D gene: TRBD1
clone size: .
J gene: TRBJ2-7
V gene: TRBV7-9

CDR3 DNA: TGCGCCAGCAGCCCCCCCTGGGTGACTCGTGAGCAGTACTTC
CDR3 protein: CASSPPWVTREQYF
D gene: .
clone size: .
J gene: TRBJ2-7
V gene: TRBV4-1

CDR3 DNA: TGTGCCAGTAGTATGACGGGGAACACCGGGGAGCTGTTTTTT
CDR3 protein: CASSMTGNTGELFF
D gene: .
clone size: once
J gene: TRBJ2-2
V gene: TRBV19

CDR3 DNA: TGCAGTGCGTCACCCTCCGGGACAGGTTATGGCTACACCTTC
CDR3 protein: CSASPSGTGYGYTF
D gene: TRBD1
clone size: medium-sized
J gene: TRBJ1-2
V gene: TRBV20-1

CDR3 DNA: TGTGCCAGTAGTCCGAGGGACAGGGGGAAGGAGAATCAGCCCCAGCATTTT
CDR3 protein: CASSPRDRGKENQPQHF
D gene: TRBD1
clone size: few
J gene: TRBJ1-5
V gene: TRBV19

CDR3 DNA: TGCAGTGCTTCCAGGACTAGCGGTCCGTACGAGCAGTACTTC
CDR3 protein: CSASRTSGPYEQYF
D gene: TRBD2
clone size: .
J gene: TRBJ2-7
V gene: TRBV20-1